The TCR beta chain described here comes from a study of blood T cell repertoires in COVID-19. The CDR3 runs 17 residues. Germline-derived CDR1 and CDR2 are SGHRS and YFSETQ. V gave up 0 bases and J gave up 2 bases, with 16 bases separating them. The table came from immunoSEQ multiplex PCR; TCRdb's copy has only in-frame clones and leaves some out. This table has some 200,000 clones, 86% appearing once. The clonotype originates from a woman aged 45-60 years in a cohort exposed to, infected with or recovered from COVID-19 (not recorded which). The chain couples TRBV5-1 to TRBJ2-3; perhaps TRBD2 as D (5 bases). Sequencing used PBMCs or T cells enriched from blood (not recorded which). This CDR3 reads CASSLGADFPPTDTQYF. The DNA of the CDR3 is TGCGCCAGCAGCTTGGGGGCGGACTTCCCCCCCACAGATACGCAGTATTTT.